The 3 T cell receptor beta chains given below trace back to one sample, sequenced in a study of patients and donors after allogeneic stem cell transplantation. TCRdb analysed the RT-PCR reads with MiXCR anew, one entry per CDR3 protein. The sample shows some 92,000 distinct CDR3 sequences, around 49% of them seen only once. Sample: blood, either unsorted or a sorted T cell fraction (not recorded which). The origin of the receptors is a human donor who was either an allogeneic HSCT recipient or a stem cell or donor lymphocyte infusion donor (not recorded which). It is not recorded whose cells these are; they may come from a transplant donor.

This chain uses TRBV20-1 with TRBJ1-2; weak D call: TRBD1 (5 bases). This CDR3 contains 15 residues. V lost 0 bases to trimming and J lost 6 bases, with 17 bases between them. In germline, CDR1 is DFQATT, CDR2 SNEGSKA (reference sequence). The CDR3 loop is CSARDSLGRVDGYTF. The CDR3 nucleotides read TGCAGTGCTAGAGATTCTCTAGGCAGGGTAGATGGCTACACCTTC.

The chain couples TRBV7-9 to TRBJ1-1, with 7 bases matching TRBD1. This CDR3 has 15 residues. J lost 0 bases, V lost 3 bases, and 4 bases had no gene match. The germline CDR1 and CDR2 sequences are SEHNR and FQNEAQ (reference sequence). The CDR3 DNA reads as TGTGCCAGCAGCTTTCAAACAGGGGTGAACACTGAAGCTTTCTTT. This encodes CASSFQTGVNTEAFF.

The chain couples TRBV12-3 or TRBV12-4 to TRBJ1-3; D ambiguous. CDR3 length: 14 residues. V was cut by 6 bases and J by 4 bases, with 13 bases left in between. CDR3 protein: CASRSEGLGNTIYF. CDR3 sequence (DNA): TGTGCCAGCAGATCGGAAGGCTTGGGAAACACCATATATTTT.